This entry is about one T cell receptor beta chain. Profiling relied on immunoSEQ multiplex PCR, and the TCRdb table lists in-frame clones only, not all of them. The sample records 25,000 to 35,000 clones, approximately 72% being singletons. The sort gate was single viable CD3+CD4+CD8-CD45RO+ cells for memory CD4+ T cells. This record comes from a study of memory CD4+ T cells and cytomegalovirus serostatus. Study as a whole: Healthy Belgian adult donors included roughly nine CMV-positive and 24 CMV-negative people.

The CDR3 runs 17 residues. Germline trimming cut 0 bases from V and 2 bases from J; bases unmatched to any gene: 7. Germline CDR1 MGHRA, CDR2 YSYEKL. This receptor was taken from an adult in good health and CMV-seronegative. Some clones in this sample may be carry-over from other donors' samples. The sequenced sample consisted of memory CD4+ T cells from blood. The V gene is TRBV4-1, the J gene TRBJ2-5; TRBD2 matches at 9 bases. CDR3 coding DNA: TGCGCCAGCAGCCAAGAAGGGCGGGGGGGATTACAAGAGACCCAGTACTTC. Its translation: CASSQEGRGGLQETQYF.